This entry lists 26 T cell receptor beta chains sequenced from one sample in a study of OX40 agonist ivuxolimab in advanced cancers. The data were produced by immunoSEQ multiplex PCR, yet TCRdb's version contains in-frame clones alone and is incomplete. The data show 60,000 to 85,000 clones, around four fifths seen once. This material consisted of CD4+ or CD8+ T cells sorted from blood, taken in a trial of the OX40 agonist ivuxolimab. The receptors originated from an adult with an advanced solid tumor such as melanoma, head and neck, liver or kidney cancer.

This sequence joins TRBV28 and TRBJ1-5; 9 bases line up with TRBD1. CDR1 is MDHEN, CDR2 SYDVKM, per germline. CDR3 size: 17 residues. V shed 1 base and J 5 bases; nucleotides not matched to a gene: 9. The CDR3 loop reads CASSLYGGTGRDQPQHF. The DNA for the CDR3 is TGTGCCAGCAGTTTATATGGGGGGACAGGGAGGGATCAGCCCCAGCATTTT.

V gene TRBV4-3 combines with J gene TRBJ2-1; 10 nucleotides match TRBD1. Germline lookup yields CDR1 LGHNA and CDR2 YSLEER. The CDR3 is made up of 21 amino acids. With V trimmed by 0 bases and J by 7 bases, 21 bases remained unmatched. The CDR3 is CASSQEFLSRAWDRGRNEQFF. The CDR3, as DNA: TGCGCCAGCAGCCAAGAATTTTTGTCTAGGGCTTGGGACAGGGGCAGGAATGAGCAGTTCTTC.

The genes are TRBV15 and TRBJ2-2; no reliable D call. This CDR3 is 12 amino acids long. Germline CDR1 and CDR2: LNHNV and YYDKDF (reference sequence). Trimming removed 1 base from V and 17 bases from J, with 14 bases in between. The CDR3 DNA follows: TGTGCCACCAGCAGAGGACTTACCCCCGCTTTTTTT. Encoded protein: CATSRGLTPAFF.

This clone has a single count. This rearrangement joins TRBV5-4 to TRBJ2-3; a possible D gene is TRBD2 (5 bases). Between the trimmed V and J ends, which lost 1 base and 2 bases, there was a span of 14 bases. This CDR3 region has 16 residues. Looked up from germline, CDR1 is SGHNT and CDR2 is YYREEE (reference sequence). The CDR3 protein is CASSLWSSGHTDTQYF. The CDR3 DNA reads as TGTGCCAGCAGCTTGTGGTCCAGCGGCCACACAGATACGCAGTATTTT.

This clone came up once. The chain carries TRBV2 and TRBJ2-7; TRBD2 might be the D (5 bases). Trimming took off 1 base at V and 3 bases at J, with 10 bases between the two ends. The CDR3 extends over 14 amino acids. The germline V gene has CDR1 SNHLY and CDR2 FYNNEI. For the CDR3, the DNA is TGTGCCAGCAGTGAAGGGAGAGGAGGCTACGAGCAGTACTTC. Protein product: CASSEGRGGYEQYF.

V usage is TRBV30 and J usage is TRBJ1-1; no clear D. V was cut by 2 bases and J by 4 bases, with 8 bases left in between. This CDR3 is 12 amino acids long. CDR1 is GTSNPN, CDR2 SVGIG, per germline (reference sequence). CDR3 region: CAWSISSTEAFF. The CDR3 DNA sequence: TGTGCCTGGAGTATAAGTTCCACTGAAGCTTTCTTT.

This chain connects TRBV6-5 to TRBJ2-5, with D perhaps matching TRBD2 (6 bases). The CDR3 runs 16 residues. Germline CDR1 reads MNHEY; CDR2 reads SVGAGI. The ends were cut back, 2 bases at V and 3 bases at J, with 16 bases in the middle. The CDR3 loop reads CASSYKTGTDKETQYF. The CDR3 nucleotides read TGTGCCAGCAGTTACAAAACCGGGACTGATAAAGAGACCCAGTACTTC.

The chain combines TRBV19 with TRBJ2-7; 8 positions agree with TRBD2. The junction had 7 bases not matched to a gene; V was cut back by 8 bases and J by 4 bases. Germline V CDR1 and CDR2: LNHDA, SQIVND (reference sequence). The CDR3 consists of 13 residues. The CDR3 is CASHGRAGYEQYF. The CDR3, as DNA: TGTGCCAGTCACGGGAGGGCCGGATACGAGCAGTACTTC. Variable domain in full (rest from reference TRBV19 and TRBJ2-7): DGGITQSPKYLFRKEGQNVTLSCEQNLNHDAMYWYRQDPGQGLRLIYYSQIVNDFQKGDIAEGYSVSREKKESFPLTVTSAQKNPTAFYLCASHGRAGYEQYFGPGTRLTVT.

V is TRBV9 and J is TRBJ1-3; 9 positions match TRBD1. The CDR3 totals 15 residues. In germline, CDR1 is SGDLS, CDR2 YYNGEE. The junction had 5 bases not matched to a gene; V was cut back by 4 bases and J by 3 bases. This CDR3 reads CASSRGQGFGNTIYF. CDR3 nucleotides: TGTGCCAGCAGCCGGGGACAGGGATTTGGAAACACCATATATTTT.

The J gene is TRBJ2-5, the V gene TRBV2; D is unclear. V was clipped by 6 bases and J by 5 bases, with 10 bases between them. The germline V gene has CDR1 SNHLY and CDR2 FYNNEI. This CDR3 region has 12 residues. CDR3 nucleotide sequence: TGTGCCAGCAGGGAACCGGAGGAGACCCAGTACTTC. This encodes CASREPEETQYF.

The CDR3 loop reads CASSDSGTDYYGYTF. The CDR3 DNA sequence: TGTGCCAGCAGCGATTCCGGGACAGACTACTATGGCTACACCTTC. The rearrangement links TRBV7-9 to TRBJ1-2; 7 bases align to TRBD1. This CDR3 region has 15 residues. The germline gives CDR1 SEHNR, CDR2 FQNEAQ (reference sequence). V shed 5 bases and J 3 bases; nucleotides not matched to a gene: 9.

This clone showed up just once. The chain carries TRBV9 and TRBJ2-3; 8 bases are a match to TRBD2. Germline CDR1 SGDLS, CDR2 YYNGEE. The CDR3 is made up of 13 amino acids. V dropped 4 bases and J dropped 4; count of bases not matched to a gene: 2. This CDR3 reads CASSREGADTQYF. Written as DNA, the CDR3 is TGTGCCAGCAGCCGGGAGGGCGCAGATACGCAGTATTTT.

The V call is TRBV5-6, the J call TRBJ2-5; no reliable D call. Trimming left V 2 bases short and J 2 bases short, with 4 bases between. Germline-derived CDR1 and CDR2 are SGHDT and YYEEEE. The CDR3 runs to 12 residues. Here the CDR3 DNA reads TGTGCCAGCAGCTTCGGTCAAGAGACCCAGTACTTC. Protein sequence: CASSFGQETQYF.

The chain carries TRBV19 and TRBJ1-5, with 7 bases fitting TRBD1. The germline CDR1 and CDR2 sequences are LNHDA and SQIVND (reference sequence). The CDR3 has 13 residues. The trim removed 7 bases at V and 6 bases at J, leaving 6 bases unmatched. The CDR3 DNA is TGTGCCAGTACCGGACAGGTTGTTCAGCCCCAGCATTTT. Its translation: CASTGQVVQPQHF.

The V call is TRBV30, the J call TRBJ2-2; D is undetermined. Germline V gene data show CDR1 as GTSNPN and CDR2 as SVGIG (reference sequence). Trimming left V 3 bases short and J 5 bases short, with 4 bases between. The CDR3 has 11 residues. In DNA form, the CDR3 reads TGTGCCTGGAGGCAAACCGGGGAGCTGTTTTTT. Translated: CAWRQTGELFF.

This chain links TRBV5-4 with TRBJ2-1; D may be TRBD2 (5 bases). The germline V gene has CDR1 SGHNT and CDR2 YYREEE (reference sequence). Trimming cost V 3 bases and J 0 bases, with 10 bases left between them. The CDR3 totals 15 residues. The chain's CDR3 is CASSSGTSSYNEQFF. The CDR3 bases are TGTGCCAGCAGCTCCGGCACTAGCTCCTACAATGAGCAGTTCTTC.

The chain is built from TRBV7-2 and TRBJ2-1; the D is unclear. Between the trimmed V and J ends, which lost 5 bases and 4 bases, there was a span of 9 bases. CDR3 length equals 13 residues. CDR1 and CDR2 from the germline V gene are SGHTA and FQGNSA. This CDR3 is CASSLRQYNEQFF. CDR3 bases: TGTGCCAGCAGCCTACGACAATACAATGAGCAGTTCTTC.

CDR3: CASSIDPRTGQFF. For the CDR3, the DNA is TGTGCCAGTAGTATAGATCCCAGGACAGGGCAGTTCTTC. The rearrangement links TRBV19 to TRBJ2-1; 7 bases agree with TRBD1. The CDR3 totals 13 residues. V lost 0 bases, J lost 12 bases, and 5 bases stayed unmatched. Germline CDR1 is LNHDA and CDR2 is SQIVND (reference sequence).

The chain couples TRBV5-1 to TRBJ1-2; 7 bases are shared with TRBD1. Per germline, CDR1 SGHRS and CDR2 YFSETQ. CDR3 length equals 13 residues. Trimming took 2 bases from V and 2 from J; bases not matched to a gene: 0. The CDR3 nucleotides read TGCGCCAGCAGCTTACAGGGGAACTATGGCTACACCTTC. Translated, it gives CASSLQGNYGYTF.

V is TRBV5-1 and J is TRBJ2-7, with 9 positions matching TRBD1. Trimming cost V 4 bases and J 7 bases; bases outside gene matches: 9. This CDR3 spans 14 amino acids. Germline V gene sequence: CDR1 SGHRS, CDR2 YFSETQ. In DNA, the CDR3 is TGCGCCAGCAGCCCCGGGACAGGGCGGTGGGAGCAGTACTTC. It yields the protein CASSPGTGRWEQYF. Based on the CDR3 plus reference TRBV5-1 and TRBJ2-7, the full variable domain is KAGVTQTPRYLIKTRGQQVTLSCSPISGHRSVSWYQQTPGQGLQFLFEYFSETQRNKGNFPGRFSGRQFSNSRSEMNVSTLELGDSALYLCASSPGTGRWEQYFGPGTRLTVT.

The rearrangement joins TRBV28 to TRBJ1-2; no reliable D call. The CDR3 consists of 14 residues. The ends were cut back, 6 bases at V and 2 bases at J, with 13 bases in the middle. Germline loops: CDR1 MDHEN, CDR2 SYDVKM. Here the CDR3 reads CASRSPTGNYGYTF. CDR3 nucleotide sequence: TGTGCCAGCAGGTCCCCCACGGGAAACTATGGCTACACCTTC.

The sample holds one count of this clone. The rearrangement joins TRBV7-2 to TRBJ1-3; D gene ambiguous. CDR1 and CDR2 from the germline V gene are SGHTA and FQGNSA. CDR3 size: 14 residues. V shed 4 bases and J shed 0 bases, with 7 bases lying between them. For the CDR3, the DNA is TGTGCCAGCAGCTCTGTCCACTCTGGAAACACCATATATTTT. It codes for CASSSVHSGNTIYF.

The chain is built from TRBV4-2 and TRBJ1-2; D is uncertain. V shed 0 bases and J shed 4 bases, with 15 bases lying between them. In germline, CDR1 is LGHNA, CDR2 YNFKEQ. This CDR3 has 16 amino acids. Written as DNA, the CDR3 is TGTGCCAGCAGCCAAGAAGTTAGGCCGTCTGGCTATGGCTACACCTTC. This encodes CASSQEVRPSGYGYTF.

Here the CDR3 reads CASSRTGGNEKLFF. The CDR3 DNA reads as TGTGCCAGCAGCCGGACAGGGGGAAATGAAAAACTGTTTTTT. V gene TRBV7-2 combines with J gene TRBJ1-4, with 10 bases fitting TRBD1. The ends lost 5 bases at V and 5 bases at J; junction bases unmatched: 2. The CDR3 consists of 14 residues. Germline CDR1 is SGHTA and CDR2 is FQGNSA.

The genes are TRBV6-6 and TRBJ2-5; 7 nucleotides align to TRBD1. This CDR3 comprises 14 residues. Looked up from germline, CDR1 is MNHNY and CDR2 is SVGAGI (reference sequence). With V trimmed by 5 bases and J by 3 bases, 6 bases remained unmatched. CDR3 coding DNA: TGTGCCAGCAGTAACACTGGGACAGAAGAGACCCAGTACTTC. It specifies CASSNTGTEETQYF.

CDR3 sequence: CASSTRDTKPYEQYF. CDR3 nucleotide sequence: TGTGCCAGCAGCACAAGGGACACCAAGCCCTACGAGCAGTACTTC. The chain links TRBV27 to TRBJ2-7, with D possibly TRBD1 on 6 matching bases. This CDR3 has 15 residues. Germline V gene sequence: CDR1 MNHEY, CDR2 SMNVEV (reference sequence). The ends were cut back, 6 bases at V and 2 bases at J, with 17 bases in the middle.